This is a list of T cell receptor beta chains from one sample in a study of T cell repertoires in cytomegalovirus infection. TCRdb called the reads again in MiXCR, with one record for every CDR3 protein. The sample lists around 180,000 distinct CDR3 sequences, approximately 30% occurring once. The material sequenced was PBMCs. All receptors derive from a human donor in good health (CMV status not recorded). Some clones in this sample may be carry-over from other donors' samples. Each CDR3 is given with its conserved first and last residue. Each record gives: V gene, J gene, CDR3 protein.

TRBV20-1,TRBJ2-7,CSARFGSPGGEQYF
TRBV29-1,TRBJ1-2,CSVEVGADLQYGYTF
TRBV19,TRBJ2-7,CASSIEDSYEQYF
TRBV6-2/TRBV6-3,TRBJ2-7,CASSYSAESGSLYEQYF
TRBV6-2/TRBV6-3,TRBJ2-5,CASSSTGDRGLGETQYF
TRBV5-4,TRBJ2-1,CASSLEKHLSYNEQFF
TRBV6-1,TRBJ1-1,CASSDARPGIRAFF
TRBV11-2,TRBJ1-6,CASSLGGAANSPLHF
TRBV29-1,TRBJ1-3,CSVVRTGNTIYF
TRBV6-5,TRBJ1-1,CASSYSGGVNTEAFF
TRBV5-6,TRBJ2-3,CASSWGDDTQYF